These T cell receptor beta chains were read from a single sample in a study of blood T cell repertoires in COVID-19. The assay was immunoSEQ multiplex PCR, and TCRdb's table has in-frame clones only and misses some. Here the sample spans about 340,000 clones, around 87% being singletons. The sequencing input was peripheral blood. These receptors were taken from a woman between 50 and 59 years old with COVID-19, enrolled during active disease. Both conserved end residues are part of each CDR3. A D gene is named only where the DNA matches it firmly. Only part of the rows carry a size: once, few, many, or a class if the clone is expanded.

clone_size	d_call	v_call	j_call	cdr3_nt	cdr3_aa
.	TRBD1	TRBV27	TRBJ1-1	TGTGCCAGCAGTCTCGAACTAGGGGGCGTCACTGAAGCTTTCTTT	CASSLELGGVTEAFF
few	.	TRBV19	TRBJ2-1	TGTGCCAGTACCACACCGTCGGGATCCGAGCAGTTCTTC	CASTTPSGSEQFF
.	TRBD2	TRBV4-1	TRBJ2-4	TGCGCCAGCAGCCAGCAACTAGCGGGACTAGCCAAAAACATTCAGTACTTC	CASSQQLAGLAKNIQYF
.	TRBD1	TRBV19	TRBJ2-7	TGTGCCAGTAGTACCGGGACAGTGGTCTACGAGCAGTACTTC	CASSTGTVVYEQYF
.	.	TRBV11-2	TRBJ2-1	TGTGCCAGCAGCACGGGACTCCACAATGAGCAGTTCTTC	CASSTGLHNEQFF
few	.	TRBV7-5	TRBJ2-2	TGTGTCAGAAGCTTGAGGCTAGCGGGAGTTTGCAGGAACACCGGGGAGCTGTTTTTT	CVRSLRLAGVCRNTGELFF
.	.	TRBV18	TRBJ2-7	TGTGCCAGCTCACCAGCACAGGAGATCGAGCAGTACTTC	CASSPAQEIEQYF
.	.	TRBV6-6	TRBJ2-7	TGTGCCAGCAGTTCCGGGACAAACTACGAGCAGTACTTC	CASSSGTNYEQYF
.	TRBD2	TRBV18	TRBJ2-7	TGTGCCAGCTCACCACTAGCGGGAGGGGGCTACGAGCAGTACTTC	CASSPLAGGGYEQYF
.	TRBD2	TRBV19	TRBJ2-1	TGTGCCAGTAGTATAGATGGCCTAGCGGAGAATGAGCAGTTCTTC	CASSIDGLAENEQFF
.	TRBD2	TRBV11-3	TRBJ2-1	TGTGCCAGCTTAGGGACTAGCGCTGAGCAGTTCTTC	CASLGTSAEQFF
.	TRBD1	TRBV2	TRBJ1-6	TGTGCCAGCAAGGGACAGGAAGACTATAATTCACCCCTCCACTTT	CASKGQEDYNSPLHF
.	.	TRBV11-2	TRBJ1-1	TGTGCCAGCAGCCAATACCAGGTCCGGGGGGCCTGGGTTTACACTGAAGCTTTCTTT	CASSQYQVRGAWVYTEAFF
.	TRBD2	TRBV7-8	TRBJ2-5	TGTGCCAGCAGCTTTGGGACTAGCGGGAGTTTTATGGAGACCCAGTACTTC	CASSFGTSGSFMETQYF
.	TRBD2	TRBV19	TRBJ2-3	TGTGCCAGTCTTAGCGGGAGGGCCGGAGATACGCAGTATTTT	CASLSGRAGDTQYF
.	TRBD1	TRBV19	TRBJ1-2	TGTGCCAGTAGTACCCGGACAGGGTATGGCTACACCTTC	CASSTRTGYGYTF
.	.	TRBV5-6	TRBJ2-1	TGTGCCAGCAGCTTATATGATGAGCAGTTCTTC	CASSLYDEQFF
.	TRBD2	TRBV3-1/TRBV3-2	TRBJ2-1	TGTGCCAGCAGCCTCCTAGCGGGTCCCTACAATGAGCAGTTCTTC	CASSLLAGPYNEQFF
once	TRBD2	TRBV5-1	TRBJ2-1	TGCGCCAGCAGCTTGGCCGGGCGGGAGGGCCCTACCTACAATGAGCAGTTCTTC	CASSLAGREGPTYNEQFF
once	.	TRBV6-5	TRBJ1-1	TGTGCCAGCAGTTACGGGGGGAACATGAACACTGAAGCTTTCTTT	CASSYGGNMNTEAFF
.	.	TRBV19	TRBJ2-5	TGTGCCAGTAGTATAGCTACTTACGGAGAGACCCAGTACTTC	CASSIATYGETQYF
.	.	TRBV19	TRBJ2-7	TGTGCCAGTAGCGTCGGACAACTCTACGAGCAGTACTTC	CASSVGQLYEQYF
.	.	TRBV24-1	TRBJ2-1	TGTGCCACCAGTGATTTCGGTGGGTCCGGGACTCGAAACAATGAGCAGTTCTTC	CATSDFGGSGTRNNEQFF
.	TRBD2	TRBV4-1	TRBJ2-1	TGCGCCAGCAGCCAAGCCGGCGGGAGCAATGAGCAGTTCTTC	CASSQAGGSNEQFF
few	.	TRBV5-4	TRBJ2-5	TGTGCCAGCAGCTTGGAGAGCGGGCGGGAGACCCAGTACTTC	CASSLESGRETQYF
.	TRBD1	TRBV10-3	TRBJ2-6	TGTGCCATCAGTGATCTGGGACAGGGAGGCACTGGGGCCAACGTCCTGACTTTC	CAISDLGQGGTGANVLTF
.	.	TRBV2	TRBJ1-1	TGTGCCAGCAGTGTTGGGGCCCCCACTGAAGCTTTCTTT	CASSVGAPTEAFF
once	.	TRBV12-3/TRBV12-4	TRBJ2-2	TGTGCCAGCAGGGACTACGGGGAGCTGTTTTTT	CASRDYGELFF
.	.	TRBV5-1	TRBJ2-3	TGCGCCAGCAGCTTGGCCACGGGAGAGCGGGATACGCAGTATTTT	CASSLATGERDTQYF
once	.	TRBV14	TRBJ1-2	TGTGCCAGCAGCCAGGAGGTCGGGCGGAGAGACTATGGCTACACCTTC	CASSQEVGRRDYGYTF
.	.	TRBV11-3	TRBJ1-6	TGTGCCAGCAGCTGGACTGGCTATAATTCACCCCTCCACTTT	CASSWTGYNSPLHF
.	TRBD2	TRBV5-1	TRBJ2-3	TGCGCCAGCAGCCGCGGACTAGCGGGAGGCCGGGGTGGGAATACGCAGTATTTT	CASSRGLAGGRGGNTQYF
.	TRBD1	TRBV7-9	TRBJ1-3	TGTGCCAGCAGCTACATACCCGGACAGGGTTCTGGAAACACCATATATTTT	CASSYIPGQGSGNTIYF
.	TRBD2	TRBV25-1	TRBJ2-2	TGTGCCAGCACAAAAGGGGCTAGCGGGAGAGGGTACACCGGGGAGCTGTTTTTT	CASTKGASGRGYTGELFF
.	.	TRBV11-2	TRBJ2-5	TGTGCCAGCAGTGGGGGCGGCCAAGAGACCCAGTACTTC	CASSGGGQETQYF
.	TRBD2	TRBV7-9	TRBJ2-7	TGTGCCAGCAGCTTAGGGCGGGGGAGCTCCTACGAGCAGTACTTC	CASSLGRGSSYEQYF
.	.	TRBV19	TRBJ1-1	TGTGCCAGCACCGCCGAACGGGGTTTCACTGAAGCTTTCTTT	CASTAERGFTEAFF
.	.	TRBV7-2	TRBJ2-7	TGTGCCAGCAGCTTTTATAGAGCCTACGAGCAGTACTTC	CASSFYRAYEQYF
.	TRBD2	TRBV29-1	TRBJ2-3	TGCAGCGTTGAGGGGGTAGCGGGACCTAAGGATACGCAGTATTTT	CSVEGVAGPKDTQYF
few	.	TRBV24-1	TRBJ2-5	TGTGCCACCAGTGATTCGAGATCTCAAGAGACCCAGTACTTC	CATSDSRSQETQYF
once	.	TRBV19	TRBJ2-1	TGTGCCAGTAGTGTGACACATAATTACAATGAGCAGTTCTTC	CASSVTHNYNEQFF
.	TRBD2	TRBV3-1/TRBV3-2	TRBJ2-5	TGTGCCAGCAGCACGGCTCTAGCGAGCGGGAGCCTAGAGACCCAGTACTTC	CASSTALASGSLETQYF
.	.	TRBV7-2	TRBJ1-3	TGTGCCAGCAGCTTAGGGAGCTCTGGAAACACCATATATTTT	CASSLGSSGNTIYF
once	TRBD1	TRBV9	TRBJ1-1	TGTGCCAGCAGCCCTTCCTATTGGGCAGGGGGAGGACCTGAAGCTTTCTTT	CASSPSYWAGGGPEAFF
once	.	TRBV5-1	TRBJ2-7	TGCGCCAGCAGCTTACGGAGGGGAATGTTC	CASSLRRGMF
.	.	TRBV3-1/TRBV3-2	TRBJ2-7	TGTGCCAGCAGCCAAGAGGCGGTAGGAGGGCAGTACTTC	CASSQEAVGGQYF
.	TRBD2	TRBV19	TRBJ2-1	TGTGCCAGTAGCCGACTAGCGGGATCTATAGATGAGCAGTTCTTC	CASSRLAGSIDEQFF
.	TRBD2	TRBV29-1	TRBJ2-7	TGCAGCACGTGGACTAGCGGGACCTACGAGCAGTACTTC	CSTWTSGTYEQYF
.	TRBD1	TRBV27	TRBJ1-2	TGTGCCAGCAAAGCCGGGACAGTCTATGGCTACACCTTC	CASKAGTVYGYTF
.	TRBD1	TRBV19	TRBJ2-6	TGTGCCAGTAAACAGGGCTTGACAGGGGCTGGGGCCAACGTCCTGACTTTC	CASKQGLTGAGANVLTF
.	.	TRBV30	TRBJ2-3	TGTGCCTGGAGTGGCCTGGGGGCCCCGAACACAGATACGCAGTATTTT	CAWSGLGAPNTDTQYF
.	.	TRBV27	TRBJ1-1	TGTGCCAGCACCACCAGACAGGTCCCCAAGAAGGCTTTCTTT	CASTTRQVPKKAFF